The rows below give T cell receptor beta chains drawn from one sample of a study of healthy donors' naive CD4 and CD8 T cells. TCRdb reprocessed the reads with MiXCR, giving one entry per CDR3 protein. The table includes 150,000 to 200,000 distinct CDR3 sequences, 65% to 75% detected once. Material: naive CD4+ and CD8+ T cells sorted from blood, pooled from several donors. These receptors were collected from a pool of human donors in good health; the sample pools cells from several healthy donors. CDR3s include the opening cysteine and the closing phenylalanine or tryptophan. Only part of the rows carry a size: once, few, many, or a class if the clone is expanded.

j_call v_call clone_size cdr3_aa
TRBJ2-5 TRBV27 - CASSPDFSGETQYF
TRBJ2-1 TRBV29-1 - CSVGGGSRNEQFF
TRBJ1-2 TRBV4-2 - CASSQGQSANYGYTF
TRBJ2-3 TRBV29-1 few CSVASGLAGRTDTQYF
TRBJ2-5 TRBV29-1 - CSVEGTGGFKETQYF
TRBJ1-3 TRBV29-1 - CSVGAGGPPGGNTIYF
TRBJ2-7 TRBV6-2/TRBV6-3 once CASSYSRQGYEQYF
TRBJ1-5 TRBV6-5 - CASSYDRGGNQPQHF
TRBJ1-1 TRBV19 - CASSIGVQARGTEAFF
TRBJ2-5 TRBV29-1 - CSVWGGETQYF
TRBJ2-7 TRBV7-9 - CASSLVVGAEQYF
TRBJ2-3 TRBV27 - CASGRAGSADTQYF
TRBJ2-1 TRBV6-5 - CASSYLSSYNEQFF
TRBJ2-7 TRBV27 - CASSDGTSGIYEQYF
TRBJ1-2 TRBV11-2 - CASSLARDRGRVDYGYTF
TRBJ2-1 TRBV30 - CAWSHAAGVSHEQFF
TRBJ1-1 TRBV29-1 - CSGGTGNTEAFF
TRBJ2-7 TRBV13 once CASSRSGGAPYEQYF
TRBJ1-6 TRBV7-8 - CASSTTKDSSSYNSPLHF
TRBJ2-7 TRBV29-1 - CSVDTGYAYEQYF
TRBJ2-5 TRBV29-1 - CSGEGRKETQYF
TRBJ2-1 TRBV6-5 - CASSYSEGNEQFF
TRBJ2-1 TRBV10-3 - CAISPGTGASIHNEQFF
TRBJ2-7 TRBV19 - CASRSGPSYEQYF
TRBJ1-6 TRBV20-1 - CSARVGRDSPLHF
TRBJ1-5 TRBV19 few CASSVTRREWSNQPQHF
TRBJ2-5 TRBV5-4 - CASSAGTGTGETQYF
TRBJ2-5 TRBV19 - CASSNLLETQYF
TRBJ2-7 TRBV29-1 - CSVGLGEYEQYF
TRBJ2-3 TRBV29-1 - CSVEETSVSTDTQYF
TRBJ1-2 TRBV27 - CASSLSDRGQGKGYTF
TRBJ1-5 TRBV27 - CASTTSIGDRGHLDQPQHF
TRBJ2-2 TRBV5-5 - CASSFQSNTGELFF
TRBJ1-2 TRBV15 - CATSRGREVNGGYTF
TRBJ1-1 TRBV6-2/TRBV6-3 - CASTRTVDTEAFF
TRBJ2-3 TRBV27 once CASSRWDSTDTQYF
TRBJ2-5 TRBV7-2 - CASSFWETQYF
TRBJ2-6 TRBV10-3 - CAISEGRAPAANVLTF
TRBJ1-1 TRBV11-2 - CASSMNTGTGRIEAFF
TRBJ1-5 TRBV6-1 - CASRGTVIRSNQPQHF
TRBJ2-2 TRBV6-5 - CASGPRRTSGELFF